Each of the 10 T cell receptor beta chains below was sequenced from the same sample in a study of monozygotic twins with inflammatory bowel disease. From the 5' RACE reads, TCRdb lists one entry per CDR3 protein and no DNA. Its table records 420,000 or so distinct CDR3 sequences. Sequences were obtained from blood. These receptors all stem from a human donor with ulcerative colitis or Crohn's disease, or a healthy co-twin of an affected twin (not recorded which).

This rearrangement joins TRBV5-1 to TRBJ2-6. CDR1 and CDR2 (germline): SGHRS, YFSETQ. This CDR3 region has 15 residues. This CDR3 is CASSSQGAGANVLTF.

The chain couples TRBV10-3 to TRBJ2-5; TCRdb gives TRBD1 as the D gene, but with no DNA this cannot be confirmed. The CDR3 length is 18 residues. Germline V gives CDR1 ENHRY, CDR2 SYGVKD. CDR3 in amino acids: CAIGSDSEEAAVQETQYF.

The chain recombines TRBV5-1 with TRBJ2-5. CDR1 and CDR2 from the germline V gene are SGHRS and YFSETQ. There are 15 residues in the CDR3. The CDR3 region is CASSLTRGSRETQYF.

The chain has TRBV3-1 and TRBJ2-7; the D gene TCRdb calls, TRBD1, cannot be checked with no DNA. Germline V CDR1 and CDR2: LGHDT, YNNKEL (reference sequence). This CDR3 comprises 14 residues. The CDR3 protein is CASSPFRYPGEQYF.

The chain has TRBV5-4 and TRBJ2-2; TCRdb lists TRBD2, though no DNA is available to test this call. This CDR3 is built from 17 residues. Germline V CDR1 and CDR2: SGHNT, YYREEE (reference sequence). The CDR3 region is CASSFMAGTSGTGELFF.

This sequence joins TRBV9 and TRBJ2-7; the TCRdb D gene call, TRBD2, has no DNA to confirm it. The V gene's germline CDR1 is SGDLS and CDR2 YYNGEE. This CDR3 region has 15 residues. The CDR3 here is CASSVAGTSRDEQYF.

The rearrangement uses TRBV5-8 and TRBJ1-5. This CDR3 spans 14 amino acids. CDR1 and CDR2 from the germline V gene are SGHTS and YDEGEE. The CDR3 sequence: CASSLDGVGQPQHF. Full variable domain (missing parts from reference TRBV5-8 and TRBJ1-5): EAGVTQSPTHLIKTRGQQATLRCSPISGHTSVYWYQQALGLGLQFLLWYDEGEERNRGNFPPRFSGRQFPNYSSELNVNALELEDSALYLCASSLDGVGQPQHFGDGTRLSIL.

CDR3 amino acids: CASSLYGLAGEIF. The chain has TRBV5-1 and TRBJ2-7; absent DNA, TCRdb's TRBD2 call cannot be checked. The CDR3 has 13 residues. Germline assignment: CDR1 SGHRS and CDR2 YFSETQ.

V and J are TRBV11-2 and TRBJ1-5; TCRdb outputs TRBD1, but without DNA this stays unchecked. Germline CDR1 is SGHAT and CDR2 is FQNNGV. The CDR3 covers 12 residues. CDR3 residues: CASSTPLGPQHF. Drawing the rest from reference TRBV11-2 and TRBJ1-5, the complete variable domain is EAGVAQSPRYKIIEKRQSVAFWCNPISGHATLYWYQQILGQGPKLLIQFQNNGVVDDSQLPKDRFSAERLKGVDSTLKIQPAKLEDSAVYLCASSTPLGPQHFGDGTRLSIL.

V is TRBV7-2 and J is TRBJ2-1; absent DNA, TCRdb's TRBD1 call cannot be checked. CDR1 is SGHTA and CDR2 is FQGNSA in the germline V gene. This CDR3 has 14 amino acids. The chain's CDR3 is CASSRTGFHNEQFF.